Sequencing of this T cell receptor beta chain was carried out in a study (dated by TCRdb to 2015 to 2017). Background for the entire study: The study examined whether tumor-infiltrating Tregs in breast cancer are drawn from blood Tregs or arise in situ by conversion from other CD4+ T cell subsets. General conclusions and limits of the study: Validation in the larger cohort was restricted to a single TCR beta V-J rearrangement rather than whole repertoires. In terms of TCR gene usage, tumor memory CD4+ T cells clustered together with blood and lymph node memory CD4+ cells, as well as with lymph node naive CD4+ cells. The TCR alpha and beta sequences of tumor-infiltrating Tregs showed the greatest overlap with tumor naive CD4+ T cells, followed by blood naive CD4+ T cells.

To purify naive CD4+ T cells, the Miltenyi Naive CD4+ T Cell Isolation kit was used, and CD25 microbeads served to deplete Tregs. Tregs, naive and memory CD4+ T cells from tumor, blood and ipsilateral draining lymph nodes of 4 or 5 breast cancer patients underwent full-length TCR alpha and beta sequencing. Tumor tissue and lymph nodes from ipsilateral axillary dissection were perfused with PBS, minced and digested with collagenase I and hyaluronidase. Sorted cell populations were confirmed by FACS to exceed 90% purity. The CDR3 spans 12 residues, from the cysteine through the phenylalanine. The sequence is cut down to CDR3 DNA, 36 bases in frame from base 1. CDR1 and CDR2, per the germline V gene (reference sequence), are SGHNT and YYREEE. This clonotype was observed a few times. It has no known antigen specificity. With a much larger clone just one base away, this may be a read error. Amplification of full-length TCR variable regions was done by 5' RACE PCR using constant-region reverse primers, and this step was followed by semi-nested PCR with Nested Universal Primer A. The ReliaPrep RNA Cell Miniprep System was used to extract total RNA, which was then reverse transcribed into 5'RACE-ready cDNA with the SMARTer RACE 5'/3' Kit. Multiplex adaptors were used to barcode the full-length TCR alpha and beta libraries, which were then sequenced on an Illumina MiSeq. As for the original processing: For each of nine subset-tissue groups, sequencing data from the five patients were pooled, and the groups were then compared using unsupervised clustering of TCR gene usage. The Morisita-Horn index was used to calculate repertoire similarity, with shared sequences weighted by how much each contributed to each repertoire. The public reads were reprocessed in TCRdb via fastp at Q25 and MiXCR, keeping in-frame beta chains. Here each entry gathers all rows of one CDR3 protein and keeps the most common genes and DNA. These V and J calls rely on TCRdb rather than the paper's analysis. Across this sample there are roughly 20,000 distinct CDR3 sequences, with around 30% seen only once. Approximately 2.2% of the sample is held by the ten biggest clonotypes.

The receptor was derived from a female donor with breast cancer. The sequence links TRBV5-4 to TRBJ2-1, with 9 bases aligning to TRBD2. Sequencing used tumor-infiltrating naive CD4+ T cells sorted from the breast tumor. Reading the label with the study, this specimen's cell subset or site is: naive CD4+ T cells, CD4+CD45RA+CD25-. The CDR3 protein: CASSRGLAEQLF. The DNA sequence is given as TGTGCCAGCAGCAGGGGACTAGCTGAGCAGCTCTTC.